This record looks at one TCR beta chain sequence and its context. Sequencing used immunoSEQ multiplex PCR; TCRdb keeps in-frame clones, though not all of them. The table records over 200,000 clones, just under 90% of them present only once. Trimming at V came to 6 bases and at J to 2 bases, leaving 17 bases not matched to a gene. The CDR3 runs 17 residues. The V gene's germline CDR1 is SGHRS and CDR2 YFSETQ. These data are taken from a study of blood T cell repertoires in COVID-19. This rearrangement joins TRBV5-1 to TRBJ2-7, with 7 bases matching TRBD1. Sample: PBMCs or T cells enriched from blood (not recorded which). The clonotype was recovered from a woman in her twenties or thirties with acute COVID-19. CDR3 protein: CASTTWVGDRVAYEQYF. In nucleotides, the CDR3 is TGCGCCAGCACCACGTGGGTTGGAGACAGGGTAGCCTACGAGCAGTACTTC.